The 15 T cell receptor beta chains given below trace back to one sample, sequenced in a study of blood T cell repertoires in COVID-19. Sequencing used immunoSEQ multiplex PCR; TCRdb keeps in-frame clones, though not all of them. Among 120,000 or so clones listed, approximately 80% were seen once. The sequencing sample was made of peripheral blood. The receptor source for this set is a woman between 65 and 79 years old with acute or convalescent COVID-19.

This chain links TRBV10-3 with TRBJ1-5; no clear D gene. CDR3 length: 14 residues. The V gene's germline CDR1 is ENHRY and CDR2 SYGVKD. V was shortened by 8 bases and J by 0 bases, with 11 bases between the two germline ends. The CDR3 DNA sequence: TGTGCCATCGCCCCCCCCGGTAGCAATCAGCCCCAGCATTTT. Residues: CAIAPPGSNQPQHF.

In DNA form, the CDR3 reads TGTGCCAGCAGTGAATTTGGTAGTAGCGGCACAGATACGCAGTATTTT. It yields the protein CASSEFGSSGTDTQYF. The chain combines TRBV6-1 with TRBJ2-3; maybe TRBD2 (5 bases). V was clipped by 2 bases and J by 1 base, with 13 bases between them. CDR3 length equals 16 residues. Germline assignment: CDR1 MNHNS and CDR2 SASEGT.

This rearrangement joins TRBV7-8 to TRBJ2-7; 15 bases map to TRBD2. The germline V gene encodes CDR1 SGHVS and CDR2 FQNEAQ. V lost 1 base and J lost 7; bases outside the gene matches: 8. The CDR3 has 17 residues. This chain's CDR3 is CASSLVGTSGGPVEQYV. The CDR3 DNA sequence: TGTGCCAGCAGCTTAGTCGGGACTAGCGGGGGGCCGGTTGAGCAGTACGTC.

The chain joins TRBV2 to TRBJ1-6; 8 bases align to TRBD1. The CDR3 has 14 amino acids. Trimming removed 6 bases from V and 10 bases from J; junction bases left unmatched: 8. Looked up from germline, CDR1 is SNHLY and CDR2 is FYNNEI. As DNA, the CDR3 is TGTGCCAGCAGATTCAGGGGGCGGCTCTCACCCCTCCACTTT. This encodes CASRFRGRLSPLHF.

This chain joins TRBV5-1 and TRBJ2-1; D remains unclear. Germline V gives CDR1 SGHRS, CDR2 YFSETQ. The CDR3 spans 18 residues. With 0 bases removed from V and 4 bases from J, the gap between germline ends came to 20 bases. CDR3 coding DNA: TGCGCCAGCAGCTTGGAACAGTGGCCAAGCACGTTATACAATGAGCAGTTCTTC. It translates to CASSLEQWPSTLYNEQFF.

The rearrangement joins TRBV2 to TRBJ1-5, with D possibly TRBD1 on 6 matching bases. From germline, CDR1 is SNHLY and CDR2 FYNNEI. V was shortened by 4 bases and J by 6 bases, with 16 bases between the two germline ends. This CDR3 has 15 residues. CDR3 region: CASSVQGSSSQPQHF. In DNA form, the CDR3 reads TGTGCCAGCAGTGTACAGGGTAGTTCCAGTCAGCCCCAGCATTTT.

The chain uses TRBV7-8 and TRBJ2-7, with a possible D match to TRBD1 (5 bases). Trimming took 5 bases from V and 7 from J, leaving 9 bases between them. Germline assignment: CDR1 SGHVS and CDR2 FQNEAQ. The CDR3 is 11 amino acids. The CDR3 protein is CASSDDSEQYF. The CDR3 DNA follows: TGTGCCAGCAGCGACGACAGTGAGCAGTACTTC.

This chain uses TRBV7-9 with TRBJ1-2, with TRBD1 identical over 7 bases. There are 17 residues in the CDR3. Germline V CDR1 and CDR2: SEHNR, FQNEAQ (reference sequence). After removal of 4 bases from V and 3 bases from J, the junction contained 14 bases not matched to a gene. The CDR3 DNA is TGTGCCAGCAGCTCAACCGGGACAGCCCTCTTCCACTATGGCTACACCTTC. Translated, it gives CASSSTGTALFHYGYTF.

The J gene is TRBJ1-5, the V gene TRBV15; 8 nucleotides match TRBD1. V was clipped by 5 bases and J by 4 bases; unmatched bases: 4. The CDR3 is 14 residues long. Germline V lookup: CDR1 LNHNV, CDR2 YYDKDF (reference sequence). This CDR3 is CATSPRTGNQPQHF. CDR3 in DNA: TGTGCCACCAGCCCTCGGACAGGGAATCAGCCCCAGCATTTT.

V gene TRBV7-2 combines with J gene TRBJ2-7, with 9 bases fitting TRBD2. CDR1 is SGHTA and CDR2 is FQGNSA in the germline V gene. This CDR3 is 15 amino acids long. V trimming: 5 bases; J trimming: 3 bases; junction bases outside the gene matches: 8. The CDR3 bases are TGTGCCAGCAGCGAAACTACTAGCGGGTACTACGAGCAGTACTTC. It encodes CASSETTSGYYEQYF. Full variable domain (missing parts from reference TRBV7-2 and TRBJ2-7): GAGVSQSPSNKVTEKGKDVELRCDPISGHTALYWYRQSLGQGLEFLIYFQGNSAPDKSGLPSDRFSAERTGGSVSTLTIQRTQQEDSAVYLCASSETTSGYYEQYFGPGTRLTVT.

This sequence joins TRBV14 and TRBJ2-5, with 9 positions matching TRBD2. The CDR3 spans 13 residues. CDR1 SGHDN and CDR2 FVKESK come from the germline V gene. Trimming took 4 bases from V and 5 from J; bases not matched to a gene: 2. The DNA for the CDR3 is TGTGCCAGCAGCCCACTAGCGGGCGAGACCCAGTACTTC. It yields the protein CASSPLAGETQYF.

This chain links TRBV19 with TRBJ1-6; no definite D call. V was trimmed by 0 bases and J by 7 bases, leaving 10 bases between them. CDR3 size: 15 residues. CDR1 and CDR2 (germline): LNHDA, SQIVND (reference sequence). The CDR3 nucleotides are TGTGCCAGTAGTATAGATCGTACAGCAAATTCACCCCTCCACTTT. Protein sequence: CASSIDRTANSPLHF.

CDR3 region: CASSKFAQGSGANVLTF. CDR3 bases: TGTGCCAGCAGCAAATTCGCACAGGGATCTGGGGCCAACGTCCTGACTTTC. J is TRBJ2-6 and V is TRBV5-8; D may be TRBD1 (6 bases). Germline-derived CDR1 and CDR2 are SGHTS and YDEGEE. The CDR3 runs to 17 residues. Trimming removed 4 bases from V and 1 base from J, with 15 bases in between.

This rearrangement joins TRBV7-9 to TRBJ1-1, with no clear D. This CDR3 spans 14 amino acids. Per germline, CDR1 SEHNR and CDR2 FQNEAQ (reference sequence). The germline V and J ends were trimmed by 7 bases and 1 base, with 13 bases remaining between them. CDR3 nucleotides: TGTGCCAGCATCCCCCAAGCCGGGAACACTGAAGCTTTCTTT. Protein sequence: CASIPQAGNTEAFF. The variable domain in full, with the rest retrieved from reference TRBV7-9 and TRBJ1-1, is DTGVSQNPRHKITKRGQNVTFRCDPISEHNRLYWYRQTLGQGPEFLTYFQNEAQLEKSRLLSDRFSAERPKGSFSTLEIQRTEQGDSAMYLCASIPQAGNTEAFFGQGTRLTVV.

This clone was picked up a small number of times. The CDR3 nucleotides are TGTGCCAGCAGCAGAGAACGACTAGCGGGGGGCCAAGAGACCCAGTACTTC. Translating it yields CASSRERLAGGQETQYF. The V call is TRBV7-9, the J call TRBJ2-5, with 13 bases that match TRBD2. The CDR3 length is 17 residues. CDR1 SEHNR and CDR2 FQNEAQ come from the germline V gene (reference sequence). The V segment lost 5 bases and the J segment 1 base; nucleotides outside the gene matches: 7.